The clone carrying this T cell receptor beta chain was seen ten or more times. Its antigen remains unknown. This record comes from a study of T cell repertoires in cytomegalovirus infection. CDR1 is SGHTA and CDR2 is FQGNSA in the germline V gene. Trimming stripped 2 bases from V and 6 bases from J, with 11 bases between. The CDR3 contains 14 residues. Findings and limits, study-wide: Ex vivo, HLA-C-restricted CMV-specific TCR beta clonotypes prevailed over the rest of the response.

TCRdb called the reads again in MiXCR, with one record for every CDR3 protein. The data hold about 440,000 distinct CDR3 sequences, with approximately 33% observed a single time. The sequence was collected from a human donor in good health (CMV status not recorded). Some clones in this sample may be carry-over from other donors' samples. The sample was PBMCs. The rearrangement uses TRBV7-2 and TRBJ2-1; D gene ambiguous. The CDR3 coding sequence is TGTGCCAGCAGCTTAATCTTTCGACGCAATGAGCAGTTCTTC. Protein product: CASSLIFRRNEQFF.